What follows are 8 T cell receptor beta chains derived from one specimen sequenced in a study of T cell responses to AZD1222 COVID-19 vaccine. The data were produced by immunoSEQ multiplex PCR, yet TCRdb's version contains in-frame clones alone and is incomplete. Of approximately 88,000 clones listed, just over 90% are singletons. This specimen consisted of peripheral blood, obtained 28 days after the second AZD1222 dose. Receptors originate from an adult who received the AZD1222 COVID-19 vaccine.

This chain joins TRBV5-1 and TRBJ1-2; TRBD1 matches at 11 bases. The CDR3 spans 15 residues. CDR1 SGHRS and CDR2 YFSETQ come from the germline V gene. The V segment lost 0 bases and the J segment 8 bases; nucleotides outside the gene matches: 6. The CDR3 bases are TGCGCCAGCAGCTTGGGGACAGGGGGCGCTCAGGGCTACACCTTC. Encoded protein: CASSLGTGGAQGYTF.

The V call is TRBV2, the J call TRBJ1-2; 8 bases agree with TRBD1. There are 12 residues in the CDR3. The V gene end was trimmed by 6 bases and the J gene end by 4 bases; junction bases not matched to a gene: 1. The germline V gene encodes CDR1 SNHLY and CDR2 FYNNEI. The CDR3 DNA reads TGTGCCAGCAGACAGGGGGGCTATGGCTACACCTTC. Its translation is CASRQGGYGYTF.

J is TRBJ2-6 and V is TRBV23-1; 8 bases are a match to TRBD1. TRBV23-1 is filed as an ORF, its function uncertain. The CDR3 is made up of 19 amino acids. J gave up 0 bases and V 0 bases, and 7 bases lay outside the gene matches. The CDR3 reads CASSQSRGQDCSGANVLTF. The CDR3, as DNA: TGCGCCAGCAGTCAATCGCGGGGACAGGACTGCTCTGGGGCCAACGTCCTGACTTTC.

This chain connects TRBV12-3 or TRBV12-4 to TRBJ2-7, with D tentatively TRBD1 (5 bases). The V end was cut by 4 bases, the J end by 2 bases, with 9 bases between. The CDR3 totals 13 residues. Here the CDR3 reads CASSSDIPYEQYF. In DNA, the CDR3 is TGTGCCAGCAGTTCGGACATTCCCTACGAGCAGTACTTC.

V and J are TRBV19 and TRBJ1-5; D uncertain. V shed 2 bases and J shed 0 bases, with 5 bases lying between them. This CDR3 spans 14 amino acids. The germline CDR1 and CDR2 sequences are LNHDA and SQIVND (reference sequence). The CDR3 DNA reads TGTGCCAGTAGTATACAGAATAGCAATCAGCCCCAGCATTTT. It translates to CASSIQNSNQPQHF.

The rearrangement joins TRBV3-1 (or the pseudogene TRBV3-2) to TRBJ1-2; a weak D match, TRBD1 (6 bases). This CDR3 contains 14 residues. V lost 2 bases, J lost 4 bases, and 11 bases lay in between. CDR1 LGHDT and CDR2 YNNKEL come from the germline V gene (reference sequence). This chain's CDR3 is CASSQQGYGYGYTF. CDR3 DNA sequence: TGTGCCAGCAGCCAACAGGGGTACGGCTATGGCTACACCTTC.

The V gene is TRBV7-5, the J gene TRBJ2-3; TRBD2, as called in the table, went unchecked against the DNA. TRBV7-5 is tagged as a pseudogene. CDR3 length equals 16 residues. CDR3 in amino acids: CAKLEGGGRLGDTQYF. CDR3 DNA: TGTGCCAAACTCGAGGGGGGAGGGCGTTTGGGAGATACGCAGTATTTT.

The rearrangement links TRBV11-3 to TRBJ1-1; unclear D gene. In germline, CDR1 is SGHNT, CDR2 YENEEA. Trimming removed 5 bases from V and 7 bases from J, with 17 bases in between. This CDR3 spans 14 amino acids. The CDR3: CASSQRIGDGEAFF. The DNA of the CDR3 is TGTGCCAGCAGCCAAAGAATCGGAGACGGTGAAGCTTTCTTT. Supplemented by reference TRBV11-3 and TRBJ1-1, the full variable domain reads EAGVVQSPRYKIIEKKQPVAFWCNPISGHNTLYWYLQNLGQGPELLIRYENEEAVDDSQLPKDRFSAERLKGVDSTLKIQPAELGDSAVYLCASSQRIGDGEAFFGQGTRLTVV.